Given below is one TCR beta chain in context. Its cognate antigen is unknown. Amplified TCR beta CDR3 regions derived from RNA transcripts. The TCR CDR3 was amplified in a first-round RT-PCR using the HTBI primer set. TCRdb independently ran MiXCR on the multiplex PCR reads; one entry per CDR3 protein. The data show some 770,000 distinct CDR3 sequences, 16% seen once. The data were obtained in a study of T cells in Graves' hyperthyroidism and ophthalmopathy. The study's findings and limits: Peripheral blood also featured most of the thyroid clonotypes expanded above 0.001.

The length of the CDR3 is 14 residues. Deletions cut 5 bases from V and 7 bases from J, with 17 bases between. Germline-derived CDR1 and CDR2 are MNHNS and SASEGT. Based on clinical symptoms, serum thyroxine and TRAb, thyroid ultrasound and orbital computed tomography, diagnoses were reached. The TCR originated in a man in his late teens or twenties with Graves' hyperthyroidism. Sequenced material: blood. The chain uses TRBV6-1 and TRBJ2-5; tentative D call: TRBD2 (6 bases). The CDR3 region is CASSPGLLIGTQYF. The DNA for the CDR3 is TGTGCCAGCAGTCCGGGACTGCTGATTGGGACCCAGTACTTC.